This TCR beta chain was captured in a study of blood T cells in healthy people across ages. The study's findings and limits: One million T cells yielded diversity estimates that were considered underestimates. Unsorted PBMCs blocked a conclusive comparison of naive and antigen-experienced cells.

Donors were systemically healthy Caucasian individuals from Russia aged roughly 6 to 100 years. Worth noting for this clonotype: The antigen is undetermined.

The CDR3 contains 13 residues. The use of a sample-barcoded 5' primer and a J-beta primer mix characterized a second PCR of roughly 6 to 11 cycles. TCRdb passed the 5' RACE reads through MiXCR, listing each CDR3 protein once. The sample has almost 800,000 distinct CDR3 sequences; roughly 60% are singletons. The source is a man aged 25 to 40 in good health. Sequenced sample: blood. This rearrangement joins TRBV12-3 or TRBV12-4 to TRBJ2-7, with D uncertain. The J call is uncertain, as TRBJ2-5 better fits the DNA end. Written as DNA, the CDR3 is TGTGCCAGCAGTCGCGAGATTGGGGAGACCCAGTACTTC. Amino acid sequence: CASSREIGETQYF.